This TCR beta chain was identified in a study of blood T cell repertoires in COVID-19. For the study at large: From the United States, Italy and Spain came samples of acute and convalescent COVID-19. T cells, B-cell-depleted T cells, or PBMCs provided the cDNA or gDNA that served as material.

In the original workflow: The assay estimated nucleated cells by amplifying reference gene primers. The protocol was immunoSEQ multiplex PCR, while the TCRdb copy is restricted to in-frame clones and leaves out a portion. The DNA gave D and trimming, while V, J and clone size come from that table. The table records roughly 230,000 clones, over 70% of them present only once. Germline CDR1 and CDR2: LNHDA and SQIVND (reference sequence). CDR3 length: 17 amino acids. Trimming removed 4 bases from V and 1 base from J; junction bases left unmatched: 12. The V call is TRBV19, the J call TRBJ1-2, with TRBD1 matching 7 bases. The sequenced sample consisted of peripheral blood. The clonotype was recovered from a man aged 35 to 55 with active or convalescent COVID-19. The CDR3 is CASSKGQFHYINYGYTF. CDR3 bases: TGTGCCAGTAGTAAGGGACAGTTCCACTATATTAACTATGGCTACACCTTC.